The subject of this entry is one T cell receptor beta chain. The antigen it recognizes is unknown. Qualities for individual bases were not recorded, and no much larger clone is one base off. This record comes from a study of PD-1 and CTLA-4 blockade in melanoma (TCRdb year 2021). Turning to the overall study: The study compared how PD-1 blockade and CTLA-4 blockade affected the melanoma-reactive CD8 T cell response in patients with melanoma.

Libraries were prepared through the immunoSEQ multiplex PCR assay. TCRdb obtained this table from immuneACCESS and retained in-frame rearrangements with V and J assigned. These tables miss some clones; where compared with another copy, unresolved V genes account for less than half of the shortfall, and the remainder is unexplained. The sample table holds about 31,000 clones, of which 88% were seen once. 6% to 7% of the sample belongs to the ten largest clones. Sequenced material: CD8+ T cells from peripheral blood, taken from a patient given anti-PD-1 treatment. This TCR was recovered from a human donor with melanoma.

The DNA sequence is TGTGCCAGCAGCCAAGATATGGTACAGGGGGTAGGTGAGGTCTATGGCTACACCTTC. It codes for CASSQDMVQGVGEVYGYTF. This chain joins TRBV14 to TRBJ1-2; TRBD1 fits 8 bases in the junction. CDR1 and CDR2, looked up from the germline V gene, are SGHDN and FVKESK. The CDR3 starts with the cysteine, ends with the phenylalanine, and has 19 residues. The DNA shown is the 57-base CDR3, in frame from base 1. After removal of 0 bases from V and 4 bases from J, the junction retains 16 bases not matched to a gene.